The 3 T cell receptor beta chains given below trace back to one sample, sequenced in a study of T cell responses to AZD1222 COVID-19 vaccine listed by TCRdb under 2021. Library creation used the immunoSEQ multiplex PCR assay. The immuneACCESS repertoire file appears here via TCRdb, limited to in-frame rearrangements. These files lack a portion of the clones; in checked studies, under half of the deficit traces to unresolved V genes, and the cause of the others is not known. The sample includes more than 95,000 clones, with around 90% observed a single time. The top ten clones comprise 4.4% of the sample. Per the publication, the time point label means: baseline before first vaccination. The sample consisted of peripheral blood, taken on day 0 of AZD1222 vaccination. These receptors came from an adult in good health.

The CDR3 bases are TGTGCCAGCAGCTTGCGGGGGCATCAGGATGGCTACACCTTC. Its protein is CASSLRGHQDGYTF. The V gene is TRBV5-6, the J gene TRBJ1-2, with D maybe TRBD1 (6 bases). The CDR3 has 14 amino acids. The germline V gene encodes CDR1 SGHDT and CDR2 YYEEEE. Trimming cost V 1 base and J 6 bases, with 13 bases left between them.

The V call is TRBV28, the J call TRBJ1-6; D is unresolved. The CDR3 spans 12 residues. The germline V and J ends were trimmed by 5 bases and 15 bases, with 14 bases remaining between them. Germline V gene data show CDR1 as MDHEN and CDR2 as SYDVKM. The CDR3 region is CASSILGKDLHF. In nucleotides, the CDR3 is TGTGCCAGCAGTATCTTAGGGAAAGACCTCCACTTT.

This clone was picked up one time. The chain uses TRBV18 and TRBJ2-5; unclear D gene. This CDR3 region has 14 residues. V lost 1 base and J lost 2, with 8 bases in between. The germline V gene has CDR1 KGHSH and CDR2 LQKENI. CDR3 loop: CASSPRSGQETQYF. The CDR3, as DNA: TGTGCCAGCTCACCACGGTCTGGGCAAGAGACCCAGTACTTC.